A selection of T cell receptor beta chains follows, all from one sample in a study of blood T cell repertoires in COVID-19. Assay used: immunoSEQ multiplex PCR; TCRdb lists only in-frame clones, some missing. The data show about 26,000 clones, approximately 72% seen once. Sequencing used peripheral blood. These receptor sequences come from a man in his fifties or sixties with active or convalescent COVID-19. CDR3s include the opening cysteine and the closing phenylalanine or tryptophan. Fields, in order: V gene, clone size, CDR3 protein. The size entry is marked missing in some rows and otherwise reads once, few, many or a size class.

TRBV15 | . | CATSTGQGAGDTEAFF
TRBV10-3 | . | CAISEQKSPYGYTF
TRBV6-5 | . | CASSYSEQPNEKLFF
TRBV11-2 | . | CASSLDSFTAGAFF
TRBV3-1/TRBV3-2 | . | CASSQNGGAETQYF
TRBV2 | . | CATSYRTNEKLFF
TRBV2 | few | CASSAPRQPNTGELFF
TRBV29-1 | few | CSVTGTTGEQYF
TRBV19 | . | CASSTGTGGSYEQYF
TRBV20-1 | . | CSASLGGSYNEQFF
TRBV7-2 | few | CASSAHRTRTNEKLFF
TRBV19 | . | CASRNTGLLAGVADTQYF
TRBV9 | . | CASSVADRGGEQFF
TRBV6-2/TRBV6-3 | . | CASSWNSNEQFF
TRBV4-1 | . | CASSQTRRMGPTQGTHTDTQYF
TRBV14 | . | CASSQEGQGMAGELFF
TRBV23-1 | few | CASSPPDRPYGYTF
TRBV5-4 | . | CASSSARGENSPLHF
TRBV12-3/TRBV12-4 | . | CASSFRQGAEAFF
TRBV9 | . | CASSENVGSSGELFF
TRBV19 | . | CASTPIRGQRDSNQPQHF
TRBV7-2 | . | CASSFRGGRVTDTQYF
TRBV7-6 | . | CASSSRQGQGGYTF
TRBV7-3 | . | CASSLSASGTQYF
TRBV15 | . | CATSRFLTDITDTQYF
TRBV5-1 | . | CASRETGVKYGTEAFF
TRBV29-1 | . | CSVIPDTPYEQYF
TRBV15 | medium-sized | CATASEVIGGQYF
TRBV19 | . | CASKGEREFGTGELFF
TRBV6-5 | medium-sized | CASSMTDIARKLFF
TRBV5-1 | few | CASSQGGTGNEKLFF
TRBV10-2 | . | CASSGPSGRAHEQYF
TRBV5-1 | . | CASSLGLAGSTDTQYF
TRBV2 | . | CASSESDRVNRDTQYF
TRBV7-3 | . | CASSDYLNSPLHF
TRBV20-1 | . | CSASGNRGNQPQHF
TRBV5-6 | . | CASSRDRGDGYTF
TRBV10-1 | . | CASSRTTYNEQFF
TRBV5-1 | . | CASSLVGQGVGEQYF
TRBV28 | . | CASSLERVAFF
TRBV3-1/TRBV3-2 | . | CASSHQAGGQFF
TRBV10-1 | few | CASSEYRGTSYNEQFF
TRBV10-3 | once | CAISGTRPAYEQYF
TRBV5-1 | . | CASTPRLAGESGELFF
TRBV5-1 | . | CASSPDDGSGQFF
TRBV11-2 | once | CASSPLTSGRWEQYF
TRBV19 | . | CASSTGLDRTNYGYTF